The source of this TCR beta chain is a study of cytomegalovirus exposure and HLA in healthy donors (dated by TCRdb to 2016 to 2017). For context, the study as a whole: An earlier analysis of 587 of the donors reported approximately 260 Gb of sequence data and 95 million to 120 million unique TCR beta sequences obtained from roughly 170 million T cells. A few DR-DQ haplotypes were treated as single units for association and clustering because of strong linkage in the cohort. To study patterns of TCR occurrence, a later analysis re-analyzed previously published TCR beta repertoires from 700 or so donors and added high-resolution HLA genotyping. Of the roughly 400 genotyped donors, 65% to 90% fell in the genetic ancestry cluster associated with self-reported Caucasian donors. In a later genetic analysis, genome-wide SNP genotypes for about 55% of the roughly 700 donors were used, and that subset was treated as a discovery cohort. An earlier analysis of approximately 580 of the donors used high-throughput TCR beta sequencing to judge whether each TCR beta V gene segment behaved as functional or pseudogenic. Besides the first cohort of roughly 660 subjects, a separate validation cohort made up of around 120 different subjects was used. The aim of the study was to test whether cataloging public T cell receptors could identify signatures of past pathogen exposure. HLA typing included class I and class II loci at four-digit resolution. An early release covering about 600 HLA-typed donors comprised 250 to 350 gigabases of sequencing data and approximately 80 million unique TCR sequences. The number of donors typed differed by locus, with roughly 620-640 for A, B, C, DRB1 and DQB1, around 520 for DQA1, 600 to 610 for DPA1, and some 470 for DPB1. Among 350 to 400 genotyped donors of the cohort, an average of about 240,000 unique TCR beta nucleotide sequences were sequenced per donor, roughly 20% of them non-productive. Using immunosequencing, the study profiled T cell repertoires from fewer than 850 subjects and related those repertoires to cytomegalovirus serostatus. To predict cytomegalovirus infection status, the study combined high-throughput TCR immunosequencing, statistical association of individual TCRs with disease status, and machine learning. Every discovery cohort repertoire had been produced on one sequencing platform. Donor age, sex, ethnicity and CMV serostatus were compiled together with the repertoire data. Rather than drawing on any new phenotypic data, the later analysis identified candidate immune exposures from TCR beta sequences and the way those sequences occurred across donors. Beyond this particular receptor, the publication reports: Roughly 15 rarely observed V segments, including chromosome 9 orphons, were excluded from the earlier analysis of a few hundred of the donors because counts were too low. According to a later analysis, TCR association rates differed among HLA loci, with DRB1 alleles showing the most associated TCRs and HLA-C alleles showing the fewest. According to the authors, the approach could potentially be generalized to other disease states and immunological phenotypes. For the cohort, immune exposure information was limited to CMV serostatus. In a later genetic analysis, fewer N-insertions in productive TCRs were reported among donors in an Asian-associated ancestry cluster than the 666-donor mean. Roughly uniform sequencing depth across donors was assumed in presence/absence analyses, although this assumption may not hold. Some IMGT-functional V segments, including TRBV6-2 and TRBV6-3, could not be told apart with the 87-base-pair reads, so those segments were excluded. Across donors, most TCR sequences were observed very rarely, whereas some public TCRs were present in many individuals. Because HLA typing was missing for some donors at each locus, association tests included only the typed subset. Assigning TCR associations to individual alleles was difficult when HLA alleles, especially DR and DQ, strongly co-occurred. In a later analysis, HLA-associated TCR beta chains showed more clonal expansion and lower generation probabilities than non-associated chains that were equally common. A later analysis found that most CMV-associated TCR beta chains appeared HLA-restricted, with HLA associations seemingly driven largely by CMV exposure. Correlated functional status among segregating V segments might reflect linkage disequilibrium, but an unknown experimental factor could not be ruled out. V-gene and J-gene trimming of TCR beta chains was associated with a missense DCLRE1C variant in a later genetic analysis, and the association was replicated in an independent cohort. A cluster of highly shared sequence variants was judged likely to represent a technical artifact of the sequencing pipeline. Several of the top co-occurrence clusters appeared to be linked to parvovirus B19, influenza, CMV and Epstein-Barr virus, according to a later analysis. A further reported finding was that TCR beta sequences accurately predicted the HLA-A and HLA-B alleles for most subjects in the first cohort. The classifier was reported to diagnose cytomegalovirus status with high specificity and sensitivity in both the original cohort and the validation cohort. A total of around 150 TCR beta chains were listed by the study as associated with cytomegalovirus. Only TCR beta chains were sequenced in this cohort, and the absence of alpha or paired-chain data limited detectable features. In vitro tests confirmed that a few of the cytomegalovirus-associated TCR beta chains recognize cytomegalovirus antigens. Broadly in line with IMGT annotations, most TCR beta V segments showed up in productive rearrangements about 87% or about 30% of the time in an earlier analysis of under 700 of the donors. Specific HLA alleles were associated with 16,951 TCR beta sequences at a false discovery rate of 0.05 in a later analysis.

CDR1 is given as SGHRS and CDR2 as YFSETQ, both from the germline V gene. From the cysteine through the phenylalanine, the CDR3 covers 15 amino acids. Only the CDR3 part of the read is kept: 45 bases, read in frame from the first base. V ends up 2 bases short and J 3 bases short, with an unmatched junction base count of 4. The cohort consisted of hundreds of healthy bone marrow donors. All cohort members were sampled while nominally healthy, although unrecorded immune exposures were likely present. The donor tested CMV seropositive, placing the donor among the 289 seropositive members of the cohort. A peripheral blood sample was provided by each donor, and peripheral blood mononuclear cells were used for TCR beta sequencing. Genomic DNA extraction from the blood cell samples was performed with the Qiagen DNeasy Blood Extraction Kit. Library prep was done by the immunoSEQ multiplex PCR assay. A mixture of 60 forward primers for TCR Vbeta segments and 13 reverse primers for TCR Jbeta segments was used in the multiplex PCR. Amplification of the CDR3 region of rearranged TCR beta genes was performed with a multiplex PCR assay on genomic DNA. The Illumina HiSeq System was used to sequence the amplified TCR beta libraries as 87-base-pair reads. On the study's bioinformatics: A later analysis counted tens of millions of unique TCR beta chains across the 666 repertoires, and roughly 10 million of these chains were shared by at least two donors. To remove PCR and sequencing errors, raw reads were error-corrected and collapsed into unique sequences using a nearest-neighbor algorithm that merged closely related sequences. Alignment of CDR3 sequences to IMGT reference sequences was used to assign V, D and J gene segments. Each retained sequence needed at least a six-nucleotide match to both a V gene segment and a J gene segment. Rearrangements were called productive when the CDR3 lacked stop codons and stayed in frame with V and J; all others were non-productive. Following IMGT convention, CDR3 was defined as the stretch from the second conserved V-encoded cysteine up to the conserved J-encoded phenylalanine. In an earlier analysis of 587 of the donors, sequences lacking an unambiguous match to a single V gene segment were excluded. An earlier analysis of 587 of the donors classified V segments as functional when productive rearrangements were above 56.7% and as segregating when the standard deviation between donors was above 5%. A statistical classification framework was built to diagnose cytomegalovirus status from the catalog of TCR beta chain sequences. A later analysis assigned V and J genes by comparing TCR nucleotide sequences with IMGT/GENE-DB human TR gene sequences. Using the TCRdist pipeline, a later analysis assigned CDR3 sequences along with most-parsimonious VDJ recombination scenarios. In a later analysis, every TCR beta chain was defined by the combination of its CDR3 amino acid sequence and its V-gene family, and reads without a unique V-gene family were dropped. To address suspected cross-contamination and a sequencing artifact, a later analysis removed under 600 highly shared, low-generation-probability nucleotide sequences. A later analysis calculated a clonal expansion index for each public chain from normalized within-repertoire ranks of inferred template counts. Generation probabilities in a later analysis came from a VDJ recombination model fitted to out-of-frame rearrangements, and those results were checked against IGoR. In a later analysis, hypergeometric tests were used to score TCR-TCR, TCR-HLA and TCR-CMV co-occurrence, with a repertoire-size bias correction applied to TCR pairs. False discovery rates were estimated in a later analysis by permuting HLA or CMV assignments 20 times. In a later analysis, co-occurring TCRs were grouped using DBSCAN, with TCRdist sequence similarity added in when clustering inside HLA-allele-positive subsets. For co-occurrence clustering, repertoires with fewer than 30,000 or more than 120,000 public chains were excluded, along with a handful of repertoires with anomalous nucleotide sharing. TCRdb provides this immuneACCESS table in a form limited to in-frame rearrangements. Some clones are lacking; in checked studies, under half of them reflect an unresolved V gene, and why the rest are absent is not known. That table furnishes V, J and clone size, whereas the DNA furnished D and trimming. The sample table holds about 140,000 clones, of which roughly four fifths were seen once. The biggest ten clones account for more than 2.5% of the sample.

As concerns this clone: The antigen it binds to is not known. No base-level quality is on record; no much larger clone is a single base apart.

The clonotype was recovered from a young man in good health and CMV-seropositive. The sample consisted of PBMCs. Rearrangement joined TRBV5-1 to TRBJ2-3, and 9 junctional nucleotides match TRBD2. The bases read TGCGCCAGCAGCTTCCAACTAGCGGGTACAGATACGCAGTATTTT. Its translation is CASSFQLAGTDTQYF.